This T cell receptor (beta chain) originates from a study of blood T cells in healthy people across ages (dated by TCRdb to about 2015). For the study in its entirety: In model experiments, roughly one uniquely barcoded TCR beta cDNA molecule per two T cells was captured by template switching. The study measured age-related changes in TCR beta repertoire diversity using deep sequencing normalized with unique cDNA molecular identifiers. The donors were split into four age groups: young (average approximately 16 years), middle-aged (about 40), aged (62) and long-lived (over 80). For two donors (one aged 18 to 29 and one aged 80 or older), the study analyzed two additional independent replicas of 1 million unique cDNA reads from the same blood draw. Here is what the overall study found, with its caveats: Because donor CMV infection status was unknown, age-related changes in expanded clonotypes were potentially confounded. Compared with the aged group, more naive CD4+ T cells, fewer expanded clones and increased TCR diversity were shown by the long-lived group, suggesting age selection. Observed TCR beta diversity per million T cells fell roughly linearly with age, and a significant reduction was already apparent by age about 38. The percentage of naive T cells measured by flow cytometry correlated strongly with observed TCR beta diversity. Total diversity estimates from one million sequenced T cells were considered lower bounds and underestimates. Since profiling was done on bulk unsorted PBMCs, naive and antigen-experienced compartments could not be conclusively compared.

The donors were under 40 Caucasian individuals from Russia, aged roughly 6 to 100 years, who were systemically healthy. Each donor gave about 9.7 milliliters of peripheral blood, drawn into EDTA-treated Vacutainer tubes. Ficoll-Paque density-gradient centrifugation was used to isolate PBMCs, with at least 6.5 million per sample. Trizol reagent was used to extract total RNA from PBMCs, with at least 6 micrograms per sample. Naive CD45RAhigh/CD27high T cell percentages were measured by flow cytometry on a PBMC aliquot from every donor. There are a few counts of this clonotype. What this receptor recognizes is not known. Base quality data are lacking; no much larger clone is found one base away. The method behind the library was 5' RACE. Sequencing was carried out with an Illumina HiSeq 2500. A second PCR of 7 to 11 cycles was performed with a sample-barcoded 5' primer and a J-beta primer mix. Each TCR beta cDNA molecule received a unique molecular identifier from a template-switch 5' adaptor carrying 12 random nucleotides. Each sample yielded at least 2.5 million CDR3-containing paired-end reads. First-strand cDNA synthesis was performed from all RNA using the Mint cDNA synthesis kit, with priming by a TRBC-specific oligonucleotide. Following uracil-DNA glycosylase treatment, a first 18-cycle PCR with universal primers M1SS and BC2_uni_R was performed on all cDNA. Regarding the original processing steps: For normalization, 1 million high-quality reads, each with a distinct molecular identifier, were randomly selected from each sample. Instead of being binned into consensus sequences, reads with shared molecular identifiers were discarded. CDR3 identification, clonotype clustering and error correction used MiTCR with a Q25 quality threshold and the strictest error-elimination algorithm. A nonparametric unseen species model with Euler transformation was used to estimate a lower bound on total TCR beta diversity. Using fastp trimming at Q25 and MiXCR clonotype assembly, TCRdb reanalyzed the public sequencing data and kept in-frame beta chains. Rows are combined by CDR3 protein, so each entry shows the most common genes and DNA. The V and J calls follow TCRdb's processing rather than the paper's. The table for this sample lists about 930,000 distinct CDR3 sequences; 25% to 35% of them were counted only once. The ten largest account for 10% of the sample.

This sample was also put to use in a study of T cells of mothers and their children. The second study's authors report: Nine systemically healthy Caucasian individuals served as donors, namely three mothers together with their six children. cDNA synthesis used all of the extracted RNA, with approximately 1.4 ug of RNA in each 15 ul reaction. Sample barcodes and 2-4 random nucleotides were added via the M1S primer in the second PCR. Over 9.5 million TCR beta CDR3 reads came from each mother, compared with around 3 million reads from each child. TCR recombination output is similarly shaped by thymic selection in related and unrelated pairs, with a minor effect exerted by inherited differences. Normalized repertoire overlap was always found to be slightly, but never significantly, higher in related mother-child pairs than in unrelated mother-child pairs. No persistent microchimeric T cell clones were detected, at a sensitivity of approximately 110 clones per million clonotypes. Deep NGS was used in the study to compare the TCR beta repertoires of mothers and children and to look for features that separate related mother-child pairs from unrelated individuals. On average, the children were roughly 10 +/- 4 years old, while the mothers were roughly 40 +/- 4 years old. After adapter ligation was performed with NEBNext reagents, the libraries were sequenced on an Illumina HiSeq 2000 with 100+100 nt paired-end reads. To prevent cross-contamination, the mother and child libraries were prepared a month apart and were sequenced in separate runs. For each donor, between 500,000 and 2,000,000 distinct TCR beta clonotypes were identified. Naive TCR beta clonotypes were estimated from low-frequency clonotypes matched to each donor's FACS-determined naive share, without sorting.

The TCR sequence derives from a woman in her thirties or forties in good health. Material: blood.

This receptor has the CDR3 CASSISGGGDEQFF. The base sequence is TGTGCCAGCAGCATTAGCGGGGGGGGCGATGAGCAGTTCTTC. Here the chain combines TRBV7-9 and TRBJ2-1; 11 junctional bases match TRBD2. From V the trimming removes 5 bases and from J it removes 8 bases, while the gene matches leave 5 bases of the junction unaccounted for. CDR1 and CDR2 are drawn from the germline V gene (reference sequence): SEHNR, FQNEAQ. From its cysteine to its phenylalanine, the CDR3 spans 14 amino acids. Of all the DNA, just the CDR3 is kept, 42 bases in frame from base 1.